Detailed here is one T cell receptor (beta chain). The data were obtained in a study of radiation and T cells in renal cell carcinoma. Profiled with immunoSEQ multiplex PCR; TCRdb holds only in-frame clones, not every one. The sample has roughly 140,000 clones, approximately 86% seen once. There are 11 residues in the CDR3. Germline V gives CDR1 SGHAT, CDR2 FQNNGV. The V end lost 10 bases, the J end lost 9 bases, and 13 bases lay between the germline ends. Time point defined: blood 2 weeks post-SBRT. Documented treatment: 15 Gy SBRT to primary tumor, nephrectomy 4 weeks later. Radiation-treated patients gave blood at baseline, week 2 and week 4.

Material: blood, obtained from a patient whose treatment included radiotherapy and nephrectomy. The chain is built from TRBV11-2 and TRBJ2-1, with a possible D match to TRBD1 (5 bases). This sequence originates from a woman aged 50 to 60 with renal cell carcinoma. This CDR3 is CATVIRAEQFF. The CDR3 coding sequence is TGTGCCACCGTGATCAGGGCTGAGCAGTTCTTC. Full variable domain (missing parts from reference TRBV11-2 and TRBJ2-1): EAGVAQSPRYKIIEKRQSVAFWCNPISGHATLYWYQQILGQGPKLLIQFQNNGVVDDSQLPKDRFSAERLKGVDSTLKIQPAKLEDSAVYLCATVIRAEQFFGPGTRLTVL.